The rows below give T cell receptor beta chains drawn from one sample of a study of blood T cell repertoires in COVID-19. Assay used: immunoSEQ multiplex PCR; TCRdb lists only in-frame clones, some missing. The table includes 200,000 to 300,000 clones, around 84% detected once. Sample: peripheral blood. These TCRs come from a woman aged 40-49 years who had recovered from COVID-19. Each CDR3 is given with its conserved first and last residue. The D gene is left open where the match is weak. Not every row has a clone size; where given, it reads once, few, many or a size class.

>TRBJ2-1|once|TRBV29-1|TRBD2
TGCAGCTTTGGGGGGGGGTACAATGAGCAGTTCTTC
CSFGGGYNEQFF
>TRBJ2-7|once|TRBV5-1|TRBD1
TGCGCCAGCAGCCAGGCGACAGGGGCCTACGAGCAGTACTTC
CASSQATGAYEQYF
>TRBJ2-7|-|TRBV10-2|TRBD1
TGCGCCAGCAATGGGACAGGGATATCCTACGAGCAGTACTTC
CASNGTGISYEQYF
>TRBJ1-5|-|TRBV10-3|-
TGTGCCATCAGGGAGGAGATCGGGGGATCTCAGCCCCAGCATTTT
CAIREEIGGSQPQHF
>TRBJ1-2|-|TRBV5-1|TRBD1
TGCGCCAGCAGCCCAACCGGGACAGCCTATGGCTACACCTTC
CASSPTGTAYGYTF
>TRBJ1-1|-|TRBV6-1|-
TGTGCCAGCAGTGAAGCACCCGAGGGTAAAGCTTTCTTT
CASSEAPEGKAFF
>TRBJ2-2|-|TRBV10-1|-
TGCGCCAGCAGTGATCGGGGGTGGGACCCGAACACCGGGGAGCTGTTTTTT
CASSDRGWDPNTGELFF
>TRBJ1-1|-|TRBV5-1|TRBD1
TGCGCCAGCAACGCCGGGACAGGGAGTGCTGAAGCTTTCTTT
CASNAGTGSAEAFF
>TRBJ1-3|few|TRBV7-2|-
TGTGCCAGCAGCTTCAGGGTAGATGACACCATATATTTT
CASSFRVDDTIYF
>TRBJ2-7|once|TRBV13|-
TGTGCCAGCAGCTTACCAGGTACCTACGAGCAGTACTTC
CASSLPGTYEQYF
>TRBJ1-1|-|TRBV25-1|TRBD1
TGTGCCAGCATCGCGGGCCGGGACAGAAAACGATTGAACACTGAAGCTTTCTTT
CASIAGRDRKRLNTEAFF
>TRBJ2-7|-|TRBV28|TRBD1
TGTGCCAGCAGTCCGCCGGGACAGGGCTCCTACGAGCAGTACTTC
CASSPPGQGSYEQYF
>TRBJ1-2|-|TRBV9|TRBD1
TGTGCCAGCAGCGAAACGACAGGGAGCTATGGCTACACCTTC
CASSETTGSYGYTF
>TRBJ1-2|-|TRBV19|-
TGTGCCAGTAGTGAATTGACCAGACACTACACCTTC
CASSELTRHYTF
>TRBJ1-1|-|TRBV6-5|-
TGTGCCAGCAGTATCCAACAGGGAGGGAGAACTGAAGCTTTCTTT
CASSIQQGGRTEAFF
>TRBJ1-4|-|TRBV6-6|-
TGTGCCAGCAGCACTAAGACAGTCTCTAATGAAAAACTGTTTTTT
CASSTKTVSNEKLFF
>TRBJ2-3|few|TRBV6-5|TRBD1
TGTGCCAGCAGTTACTCATGGGACAGTGACGATACGCAGTATTTT
CASSYSWDSDDTQYF
>TRBJ2-1|-|TRBV9|-
TGTGCCAGCAGCGTAGTTGTGGGGGCGGGCATTGAGCAGTTCTTC
CASSVVVGAGIEQFF
>TRBJ2-7|-|TRBV6-5|TRBD1
TGTGCCAGCAGGCGCAATGAGGGGGCCGGCTACGAGCAGTACTTC
CASRRNEGAGYEQYF
>TRBJ2-1|-|TRBV7-8|-
TGTGCCAGCACCGTACAGAGATTCTACAATGAGCAGTTCTTC
CASTVQRFYNEQFF
>TRBJ2-6|-|TRBV4-2|-
TGTGCCAGCAGCCAAGAGCGTACGGGATCAGGGGCCAACGTCCTGACTTTC
CASSQERTGSGANVLTF
>TRBJ1-1|-|TRBV14|TRBD1
TGTGCCAGCAGCCGGGGGACAGGCCACACTGAAGCTTTCTTT
CASSRGTGHTEAFF
>TRBJ2-1|few|TRBV12-3/TRBV12-4|-
TGTGCCAGCGCCTACCTTTATGAGCAGTTCTTC
CASAYLYEQFF
>TRBJ1-3|few|TRBV2|-
TGTGCCAGCAGTGCAGAGGGAGGGAACACCATATATTTT
CASSAEGGNTIYF
>TRBJ1-5|-|TRBV5-4|-
TGTGCCAGCAGCTCGGACAGAAATCAGCCCCAGCATTTT
CASSSDRNQPQHF
>TRBJ2-1|-|TRBV4-1|TRBD1
TGCGCCAGCAGCATCCGACAGGGCTACAATGAGCAGTTCTTC
CASSIRQGYNEQFF
>TRBJ1-2|-|TRBV5-1|TRBD1
TGCGCCAGCAGCTCTGGGGACAGGGGGCGGAACTATGGCTACACCTTC
CASSSGDRGRNYGYTF
>TRBJ1-1|-|TRBV11-3|-
TGTGCCAGCAGCTCGCAGGGCCGGAACACTGAAGCTTTCTTT
CASSSQGRNTEAFF
>TRBJ2-1|once|TRBV27|-
TGTGCCAGCAGTCCCCAGGGTTTCTCCTACAATGAGCAGTTCTTC
CASSPQGFSYNEQFF